These 12 T cell receptor beta chains originate from one sample sequenced in a study of blood T cell repertoires in COVID-19 (dated by TCRdb to about 2020). The library was produced with the immunoSEQ multiplex PCR assay. In its TCRdb copy, this immuneACCESS table keeps in-frame sequences only and misses some clones. Where compared with another copy, unresolved V genes explain less than half of these, and the others have no known cause. Across this sample there are 390,000 or so clones, with around 87% seen only once. The top ten hold roughly a tenth of the sample. The sequenced material came from PBMCs or T cells enriched from blood (not recorded which). Every receptor here comes from a woman between 45 and 60 years old who had recovered from COVID-19.

The rearrangement uses TRBV13 and TRBJ1-6, with D possibly matching TRBD1 (6 bases). CDR1 is PRHDT and CDR2 is FYEKMQ in the germline V gene (reference sequence). This CDR3 region has 15 residues. Trimming took off 1 base at V and 10 bases at J, with 14 bases between the two ends. The CDR3 region has the DNA TGTGCCAGCAGCTTAGAAGGCAGGGGTGGATCACCCCTCCACTTT. Translation: CASSLEGRGGSPLHF.

The gene calls are TRBV21-1 and TRBJ2-7; TRBD1 was called by the table and not checked on the DNA. TRBV21-1 corresponds to a pseudogene. CDR3 size: 20 residues. Here the CDR3 reads CASSKVPGAHSAIVAYEQYF. The DNA for the CDR3 is TGTGCCAGCAGCAAAGTTCCAGGGGCCCATTCGGCCATTGTGGCTTACGAGCAGTACTTC.

V usage is TRBV18 and J usage is TRBJ1-6, with a possible D match to TRBD1 (5 bases). V was trimmed by 6 bases and J by 8 bases, leaving 11 bases between them. The V gene's germline CDR1 is KGHSH and CDR2 LQKENI. The CDR3 consists of 13 residues. DNA of the CDR3: TGTGCCAGCTCCGGGACTAAAGATTCACCCCTCCACTTT. Translated, it gives CASSGTKDSPLHF.

V and J are TRBV28 and TRBJ1-6; D call uncertain. The CDR3 has 13 residues. V lost 3 bases and J 8 bases, leaving 8 bases between the germline ends. From germline, CDR1 is MDHEN and CDR2 SYDVKM. The CDR3 loop is CASSFLRYSPLHF. CDR3 sequence (DNA): TGTGCCAGCAGTTTCTTGAGGTATTCACCCCTCCACTTT.

The chain has TRBV4-3 and TRBJ2-6; D uncertain. From germline, CDR1 is LGHNA and CDR2 YSLEER. The germline V and J ends were trimmed by 5 bases and 1 base, with 9 bases remaining between them. The CDR3 extends over 15 amino acids. The CDR3 protein is CASSEVRSGANVLTF. CDR3 coding DNA: TGCGCCAGCAGCGAGGTCCGTTCTGGGGCCAACGTCCTGACTTTC.

V is TRBV19 and J is TRBJ1-2; 9 nucleotides match TRBD1. CDR3 length: 14 amino acids. Germline lookup yields CDR1 LNHDA and CDR2 SQIVND (reference sequence). V was pared by 7 bases and J by 2 bases, with 5 bases of the junction left unmatched. CDR3 coding DNA: TGTGCCAGTAAAAGACAGGGGGGCAACTATGGCTACACCTTC. Translating gives CASKRQGGNYGYTF.

This chain connects TRBV15 to TRBJ2-7, with D unresolved. The CDR3 is made up of 13 amino acids. Germline CDR1 reads LNHNV; CDR2 reads YYDKDF (reference sequence). Trimming took 1 base from V and 0 from J, leaving 4 bases between them. CDR3 in amino acids: CATSRGASYEQYF. For the CDR3, the DNA is TGTGCCACCAGCAGAGGGGCCTCCTACGAGCAGTACTTC.

This clone was picked up a small number of times. The V gene is TRBV18, the J gene TRBJ1-1; 7 nucleotides align to TRBD1. The germline V gene encodes CDR1 KGHSH and CDR2 LQKENI. Trimming removed 5 bases from V and 5 bases from J; junction bases left unmatched: 14. This CDR3 contains 16 residues. DNA of the CDR3: TGTGCCAGCTCATACGACAGGGTCAGGGAGAGGACTGAAGCTTTCTTT. Protein product: CASSYDRVRERTEAFF.

The CDR3 spells CASTRDSMNTEAFF. The CDR3 coding sequence is TGTGCCAGCACGAGGGACAGCATGAACACTGAAGCTTTCTTT. The chain uses TRBV18 and TRBJ1-1; 7 positions match TRBD1. With V trimmed by 8 bases and J by 0 bases, 6 bases remained unmatched. This CDR3 is built from 14 residues. Germline V gene sequence: CDR1 KGHSH, CDR2 LQKENI.

The rearrangement uses TRBV7-9 and TRBJ2-5; D unclear. CDR1 is SEHNR, CDR2 FQNEAQ, per germline (reference sequence). Trimming stripped 5 bases from V and 5 bases from J, with 6 bases between. The length of the CDR3 is 11 residues. This CDR3 is CASSNSETQYF. The CDR3 DNA reads TGTGCCAGCAGCAACAGTGAGACCCAGTACTTC.

This clone was counted a single time. The CDR3 is CATQGGWLGLATDTQYF. CDR3 nucleotides: TGTGCCACCCAAGGGGGATGGTTGGGACTAGCCACAGATACGCAGTATTTT. The rearrangement uses TRBV10-3 and TRBJ2-3, with TRBD2 matching 9 bases. The CDR3 has 17 amino acids. In germline, CDR1 is ENHRY, CDR2 SYGVKD. J lost 2 bases, V lost 10 bases, and 16 bases had no gene match.

The rearrangement uses TRBV5-5 and TRBJ1-5, with no clear D. Trimming took off 0 bases at V and 3 bases at J, with 10 bases between the two ends. This CDR3 is built from 15 residues. The germline gives CDR1 SGHKS, CDR2 YYEKEE (reference sequence). CDR3 amino acids: CASSLGQVINQPQHF. In DNA, the CDR3 is TGTGCCAGCAGCTTGGGCCAGGTGATCAATCAGCCCCAGCATTTT.